The present TCR beta chain was sequenced within a study of cytomegalovirus exposure and HLA in healthy donors. The PCR employed 60 Vbeta primers together with 13 Jbeta primers. Repertoires were generated with immunoSEQ multiplex PCR, while TCRdb's copy carries only in-frame clones and drops some. The table shows some 120,000 clones, with about three quarters occurring only once. The V gene's germline CDR1 is SGHRS and CDR2 YFSETQ. Trimming took 4 bases from V and 5 from J, leaving 15 bases between them. This CDR3 has 14 residues. Material: PBMCs. The receptor's source is a human donor in good health. The chain links TRBV5-1 to TRBJ1-2; a weak D match, TRBD1 (6 bases). The CDR3 sequence is CASSQTQGWYGYTF. The CDR3 DNA is TGCGCCAGCAGCCAGACACAGGGATGGTATGGCTACACCTTC.